The sequence of this TCR beta chain was determined in a study of response to subunit inactivated influenza vaccine. Germline V gives CDR1 SQVTM, CDR2 ANQGSEA. The V gene end was trimmed by 7 bases and the J gene end by 3 bases; junction bases not matched to a gene: 9. This CDR3 has 14 residues. This clonotype was seen a handful of times. Antigen: not known. From the RT-PCR reads, TCRdb called clonotypes with MiXCR, one entry per CDR3 protein. This repertoire shows under 850,000 distinct CDR3 sequences, around 18% found once; its top ten account for about a tenth. Study observations and caveats: T cells newly recruited by each seasonal influenza vaccination are few, the authors suggested.

This clonotype was obtained from a man aged 50 to 60 who received an inactivated influenza vaccine. The chain recombines TRBV29-1 with TRBJ2-3; TRBD1 aligns across 8 bases. The sample here was PBMCs from blood, taken around 5 days after vaccination. The CDR3 DNA reads TGCAGCGCCCTACGGACAGGGAGAACAGATACGCAGTATTTT. Translating it yields CSALRTGRTDTQYF.